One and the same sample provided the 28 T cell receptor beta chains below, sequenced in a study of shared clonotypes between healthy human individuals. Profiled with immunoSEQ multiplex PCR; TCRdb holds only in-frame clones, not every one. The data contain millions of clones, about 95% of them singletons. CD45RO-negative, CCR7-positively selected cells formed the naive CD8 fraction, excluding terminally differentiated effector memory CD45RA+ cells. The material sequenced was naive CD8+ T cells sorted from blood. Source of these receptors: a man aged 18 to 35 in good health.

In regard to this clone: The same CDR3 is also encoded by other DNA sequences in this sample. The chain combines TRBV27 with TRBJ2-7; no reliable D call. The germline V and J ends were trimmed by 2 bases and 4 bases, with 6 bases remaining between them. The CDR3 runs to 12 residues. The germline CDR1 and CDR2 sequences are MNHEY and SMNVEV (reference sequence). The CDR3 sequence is CASSLNSYEQYF. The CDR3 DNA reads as TGTGCCAGCAGTTTAAACAGTTACGAGCAGTACTTC.

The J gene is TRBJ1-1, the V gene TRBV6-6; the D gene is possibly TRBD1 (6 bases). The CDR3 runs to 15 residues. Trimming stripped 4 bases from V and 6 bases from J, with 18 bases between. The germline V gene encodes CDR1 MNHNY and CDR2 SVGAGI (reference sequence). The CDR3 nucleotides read TGTGCCAGCAGTTCGGGGGGCGCCCCTCCTCCTGAAGCTTTCTTT. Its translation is CASSSGGAPPPEAFF.

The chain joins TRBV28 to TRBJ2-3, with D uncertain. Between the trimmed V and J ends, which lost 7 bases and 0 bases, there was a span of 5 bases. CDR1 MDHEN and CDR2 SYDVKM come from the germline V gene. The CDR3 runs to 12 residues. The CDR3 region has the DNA TGTGCCAGCACCAAGAGCACAGATACGCAGTATTTT. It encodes CASTKSTDTQYF.

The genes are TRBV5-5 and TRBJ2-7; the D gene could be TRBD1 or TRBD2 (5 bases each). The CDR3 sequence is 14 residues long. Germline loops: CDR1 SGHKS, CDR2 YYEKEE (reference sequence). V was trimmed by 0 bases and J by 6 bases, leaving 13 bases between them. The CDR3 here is CASSLGAPGTEQYF. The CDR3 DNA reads TGTGCCAGCAGCTTGGGGGCCCCTGGGACCGAGCAGTACTTC.

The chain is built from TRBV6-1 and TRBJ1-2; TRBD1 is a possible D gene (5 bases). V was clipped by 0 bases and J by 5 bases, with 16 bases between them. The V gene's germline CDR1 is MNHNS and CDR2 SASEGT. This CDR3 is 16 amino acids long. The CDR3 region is CASSEAPLGGLYGYTF. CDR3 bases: TGTGCCAGCAGTGAAGCGCCTCTGGGGGGTCTTTATGGCTACACCTTC.

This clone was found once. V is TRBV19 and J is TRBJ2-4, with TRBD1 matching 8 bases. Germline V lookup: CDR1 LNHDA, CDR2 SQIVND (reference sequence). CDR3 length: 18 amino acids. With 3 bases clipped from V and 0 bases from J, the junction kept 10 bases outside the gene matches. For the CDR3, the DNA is TGTGCCAGTAGTATCGCGGCAGGGGGCGAAATAGCCAAAAACATTCAGTACTTC. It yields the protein CASSIAAGGEIAKNIQYF.

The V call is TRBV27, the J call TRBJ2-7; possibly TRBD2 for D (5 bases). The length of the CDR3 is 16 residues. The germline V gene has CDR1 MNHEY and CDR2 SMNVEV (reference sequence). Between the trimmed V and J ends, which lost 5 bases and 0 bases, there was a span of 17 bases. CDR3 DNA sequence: TGTGCCAGCAGTCCTGGACTCGCGTCGAGCTCCTACGAGCAGTACTTC. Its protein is CASSPGLASSSYEQYF.

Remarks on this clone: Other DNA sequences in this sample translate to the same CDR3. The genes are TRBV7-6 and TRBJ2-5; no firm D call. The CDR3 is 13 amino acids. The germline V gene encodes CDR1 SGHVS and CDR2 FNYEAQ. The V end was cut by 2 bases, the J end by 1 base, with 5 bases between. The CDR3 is CASSLRVQETQYF. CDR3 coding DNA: TGTGCCAGCAGCTTAAGGGTCCAAGAGACCCAGTACTTC.

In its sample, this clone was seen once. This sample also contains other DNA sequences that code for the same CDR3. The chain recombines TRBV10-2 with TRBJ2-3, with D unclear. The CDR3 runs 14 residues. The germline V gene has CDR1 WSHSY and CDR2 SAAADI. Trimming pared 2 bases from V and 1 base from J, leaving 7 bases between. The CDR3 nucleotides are TGCGCCAGCAGTGAGACTTCTGGCACAGATACGCAGTATTTT. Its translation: CASSETSGTDTQYF.

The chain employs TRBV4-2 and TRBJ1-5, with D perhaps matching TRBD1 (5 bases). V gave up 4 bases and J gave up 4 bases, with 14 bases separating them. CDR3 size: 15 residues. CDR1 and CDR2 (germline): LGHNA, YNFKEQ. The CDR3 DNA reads TGTGCCAGCAGCCTTTTCGGGACGGGAAATCAGCCCCAGCATTTT. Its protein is CASSLFGTGNQPQHF.

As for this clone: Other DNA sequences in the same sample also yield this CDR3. CDR3 region: CASSYSGEGAYEQYF. In DNA form, the CDR3 reads TGTGCCAGCAGTTACTCGGGGGAAGGCGCCTACGAGCAGTACTTC. The chain links TRBV6-5 to TRBJ2-7; the D gene could be TRBD1 or TRBD2 (5 bases each). V dropped 0 bases and J dropped 2 bases, with 11 bases sitting between them. The CDR3 runs 15 residues. CDR1 is MNHEY, CDR2 SVGAGI, per germline.

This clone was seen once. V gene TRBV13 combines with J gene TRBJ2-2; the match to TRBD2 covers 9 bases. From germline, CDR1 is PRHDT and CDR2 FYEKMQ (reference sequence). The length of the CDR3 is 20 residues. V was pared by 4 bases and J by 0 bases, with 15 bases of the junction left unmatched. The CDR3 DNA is TGTGCCAGCAGCTACCGACTAGCGGAGTACCACTCGACGAACACCGGGGAGCTGTTTTTT. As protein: CASSYRLAEYHSTNTGELFF.

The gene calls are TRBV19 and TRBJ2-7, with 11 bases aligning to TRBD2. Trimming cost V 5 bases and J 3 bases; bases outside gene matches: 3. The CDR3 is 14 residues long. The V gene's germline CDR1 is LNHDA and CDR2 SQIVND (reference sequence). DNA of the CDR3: TGTGCCAGTAGTCTCGGACTAGCGGGCTACGAGCAGTACTTC. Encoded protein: CASSLGLAGYEQYF. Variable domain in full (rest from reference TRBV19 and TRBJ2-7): DGGITQSPKYLFRKEGQNVTLSCEQNLNHDAMYWYRQDPGQGLRLIYYSQIVNDFQKGDIAEGYSVSREKKESFPLTVTSAQKNPTAFYLCASSLGLAGYEQYFGPGTRLTVT.

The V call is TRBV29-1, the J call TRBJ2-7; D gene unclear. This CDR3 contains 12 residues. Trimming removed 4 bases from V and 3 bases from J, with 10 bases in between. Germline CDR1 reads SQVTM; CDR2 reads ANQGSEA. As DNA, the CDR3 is TGCAGCGTTGTTCAGGCGAGCTACGAGCAGTACTTC. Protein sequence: CSVVQASYEQYF.

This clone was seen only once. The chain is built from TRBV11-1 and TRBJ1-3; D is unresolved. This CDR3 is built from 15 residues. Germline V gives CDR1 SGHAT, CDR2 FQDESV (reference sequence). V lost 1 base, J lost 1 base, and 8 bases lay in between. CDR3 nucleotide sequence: TGTGCCAGCAGCTTAGAGCCAAATTCTGGAAACACCATATATTTT. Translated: CASSLEPNSGNTIYF. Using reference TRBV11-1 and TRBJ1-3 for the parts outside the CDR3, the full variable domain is EAEVAQSPRYKITEKSQAVAFWCDPISGHATLYWYRQILGQGPELLVQFQDESVVDDSQLPKDRFSAERLKGVDSTLKIQPAELGDSAMYLCASSLEPNSGNTIYFGEGSWLTVV.

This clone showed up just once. The CDR3 DNA reads TGCGCCAGCAGCGTGGATTCGGTGGATGATGGCTACACCTTC. Protein sequence: CASSVDSVDDGYTF. The rearrangement uses TRBV5-1 and TRBJ1-2; no definite D call. The CDR3 covers 14 residues. CDR1 is SGHRS, CDR2 YFSETQ, per germline. V shed 4 bases and J shed 6 bases, with 16 bases lying between them.

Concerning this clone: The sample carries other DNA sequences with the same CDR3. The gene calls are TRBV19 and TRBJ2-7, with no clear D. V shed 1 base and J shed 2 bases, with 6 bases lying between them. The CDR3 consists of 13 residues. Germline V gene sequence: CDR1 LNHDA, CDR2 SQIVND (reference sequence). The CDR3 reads CASSIVGTYEQYF. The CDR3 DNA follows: TGTGCCAGTAGTATAGTAGGCACCTACGAGCAGTACTTC.

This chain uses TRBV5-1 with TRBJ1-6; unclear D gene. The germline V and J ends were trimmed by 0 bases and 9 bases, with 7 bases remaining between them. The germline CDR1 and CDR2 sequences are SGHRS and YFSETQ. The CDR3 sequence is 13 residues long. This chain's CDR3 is CASSLEGGSPLHF. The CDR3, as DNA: TGCGCCAGCAGCTTGGAAGGCGGTTCACCCCTCCACTTT.

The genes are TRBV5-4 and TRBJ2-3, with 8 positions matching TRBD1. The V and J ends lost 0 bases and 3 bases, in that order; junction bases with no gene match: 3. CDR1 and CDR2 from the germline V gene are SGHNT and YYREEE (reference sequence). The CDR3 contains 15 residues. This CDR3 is CASSLGQGMTDTQYF. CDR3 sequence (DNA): TGTGCCAGCAGCTTGGGACAGGGGATGACAGATACGCAGTATTTT.

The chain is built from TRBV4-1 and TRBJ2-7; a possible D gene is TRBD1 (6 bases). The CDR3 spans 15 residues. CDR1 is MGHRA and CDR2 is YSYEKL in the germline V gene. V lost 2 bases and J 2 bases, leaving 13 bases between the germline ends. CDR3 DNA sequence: TGCGCCAGCAGCCAACTCATAGGGGGTCCCTACGAGCAGTACTTC. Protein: CASSQLIGGPYEQYF.

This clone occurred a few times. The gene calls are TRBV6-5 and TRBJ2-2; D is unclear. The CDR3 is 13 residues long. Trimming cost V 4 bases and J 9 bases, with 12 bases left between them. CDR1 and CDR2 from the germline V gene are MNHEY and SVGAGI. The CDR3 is CASSSLPTWELFF. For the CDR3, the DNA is TGTGCCAGCAGTTCCCTCCCGACCTGGGAGCTGTTTTTT.

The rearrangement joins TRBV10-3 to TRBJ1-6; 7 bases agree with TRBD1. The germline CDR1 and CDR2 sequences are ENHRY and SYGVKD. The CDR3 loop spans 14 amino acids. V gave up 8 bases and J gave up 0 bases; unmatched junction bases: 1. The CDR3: CAIGQDSYNSPLHF. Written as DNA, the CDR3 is TGTGCCATCGGACAGGACTCCTATAATTCACCCCTCCACTTT.

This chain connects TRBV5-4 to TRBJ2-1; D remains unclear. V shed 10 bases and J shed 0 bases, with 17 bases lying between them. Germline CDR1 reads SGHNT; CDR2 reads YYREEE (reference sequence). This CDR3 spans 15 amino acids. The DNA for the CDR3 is TGTGCCCGCCTCGGTGGTCGCAGCTCCTACAATGAGCAGTTCTTC. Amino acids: CARLGGRSSYNEQFF.

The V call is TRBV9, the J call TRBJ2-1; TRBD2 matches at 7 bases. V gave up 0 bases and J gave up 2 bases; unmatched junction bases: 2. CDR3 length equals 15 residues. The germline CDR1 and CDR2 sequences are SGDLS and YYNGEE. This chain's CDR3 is CASSVGDYTYNEQFF. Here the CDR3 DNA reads TGTGCCAGCAGCGTAGGGGACTACACCTACAATGAGCAGTTCTTC.

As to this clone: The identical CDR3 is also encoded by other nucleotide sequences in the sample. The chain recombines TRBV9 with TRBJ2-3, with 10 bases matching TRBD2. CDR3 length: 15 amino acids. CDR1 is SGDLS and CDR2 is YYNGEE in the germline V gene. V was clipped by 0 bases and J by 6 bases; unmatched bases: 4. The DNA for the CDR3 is TGTGCCAGCAGCGTAGCTACTAGCGGGACTGATACGCAGTATTTT. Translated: CASSVATSGTDTQYF.

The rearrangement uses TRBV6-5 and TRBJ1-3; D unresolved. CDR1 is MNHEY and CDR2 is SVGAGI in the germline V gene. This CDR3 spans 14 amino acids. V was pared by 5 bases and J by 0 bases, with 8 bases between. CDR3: CASSPGSSGNTIYF. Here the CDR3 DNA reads TGTGCCAGCAGTCCCGGGAGCTCTGGAAACACCATATATTTT.

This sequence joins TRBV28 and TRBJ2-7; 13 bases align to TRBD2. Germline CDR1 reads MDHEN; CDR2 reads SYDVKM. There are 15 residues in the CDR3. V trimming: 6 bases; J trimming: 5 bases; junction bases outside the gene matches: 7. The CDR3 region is CASSPLGLAGNEQYF. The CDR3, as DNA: TGTGCCAGCAGCCCATTGGGACTAGCGGGGAACGAGCAGTACTTC. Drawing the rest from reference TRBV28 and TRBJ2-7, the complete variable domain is DVKVTQSSRYLVKRTGEKVFLECVQDMDHENMFWYRQDPGLGLRLIYFSYDVKMKEKGDIPEGYSVSREKKERFSLILESASTNQTSMYLCASSPLGLAGNEQYFGPGTRLTVT.

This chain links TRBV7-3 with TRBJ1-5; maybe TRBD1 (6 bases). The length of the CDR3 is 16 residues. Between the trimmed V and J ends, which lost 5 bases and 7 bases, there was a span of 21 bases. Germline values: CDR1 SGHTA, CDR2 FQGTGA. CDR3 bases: TGTGCCAGCAGCCCCCCCCTAAACAGGGAGCGACAGCCCCAGCATTTT. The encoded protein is CASSPPLNRERQPQHF.